The 25 T cell receptor beta chains below come from one sample, sequenced in a study of blood T cell repertoires in COVID-19. Generated by immunoSEQ multiplex PCR, the TCRdb table keeps only in-frame clones and is missing some. The sample lists around 250,000 clones, about 89% occurring once. Sequenced: PBMCs or T cells enriched from blood (not recorded which). All receptors come from a human donor in a cohort exposed to, infected with or recovered from COVID-19 (not recorded which). The donor label of this sample is uncertain.

V usage is TRBV7-9 and J usage is TRBJ2-7; perhaps TRBD1 as D (6 bases). The germline V gene has CDR1 SEHNR and CDR2 FQNEAQ (reference sequence). CDR3 length: 12 amino acids. The V end was cut by 5 bases, the J end by 3 bases, with 8 bases between. The CDR3 region is CASSLQGYEQYF. As DNA, the CDR3 is TGTGCCAGCAGCCTACAGGGCTACGAGCAGTACTTC.

The chain joins TRBV6-5 to TRBJ1-5; 7 bases agree with TRBD1. Germline V gene sequence: CDR1 MNHEY, CDR2 SVGAGI. CDR3 size: 14 residues. Germline trimming cut 5 bases from V and 4 bases from J; bases unmatched to any gene: 5. CDR3: CASSTGALNQPQHF. The DNA for the CDR3 is TGTGCCAGCAGTACAGGGGCCCTGAATCAGCCCCAGCATTTT.

A word on this clone: Within the sample, other DNA sequences also encode this same CDR3. The genes are TRBV6-5 and TRBJ1-5; a weak D match, TRBD1 (6 bases). The CDR3 loop spans 15 amino acids. Germline V gives CDR1 MNHEY, CDR2 SVGAGI. Trimming cost V 0 bases and J 4 bases, with 10 bases left between them. The CDR3 is CASSYSSRGNQPQHF. CDR3 DNA sequence: TGTGCCAGCAGTTACTCGTCGAGGGGGAATCAGCCCCAGCATTTT.

The genes are TRBV24-1 and TRBJ2-2; unclear D gene. The CDR3 is 15 residues long. Germline CDR1 and CDR2: KGHDR and SFDVKD. Trimming took 0 bases from V and 1 from J, leaving 5 bases between them. This CDR3 is CATSDLGENTGELFF. CDR3 DNA: TGTGCCACCAGTGATTTGGGAGAGAACACCGGGGAGCTGTTTTTT.

V and J are TRBV18 and TRBJ2-3; the match to TRBD2 covers 12 bases. The CDR3 is 17 residues long. Per the germline V gene, CDR1 is KGHSH and CDR2 is LQKENI. J was trimmed by 1 base and V by 2 bases; bases with no gene match: 4. The CDR3 sequence is CASSPSSSGGGTDTQYF. Written as DNA, the CDR3 is TGTGCCAGCTCACCATCGTCTAGCGGGGGGGGCACAGATACGCAGTATTTT.

The chain employs TRBV2 and TRBJ1-5; TRBD1 might be the D (6 bases). The CDR3 runs 15 residues. V was shortened by 5 bases and J by 4 bases, with 15 bases between the two germline ends. Germline loops: CDR1 SNHLY, CDR2 FYNNEI. The CDR3 is CASSPGQTINQPQHF. CDR3 sequence (DNA): TGTGCCAGCAGTCCCGGACAGACTATTAATCAGCCCCAGCATTTT. Combining the CDR3 with reference TRBV2 and TRBJ1-5 gives the whole variable domain EPEVTQTPSHQVTQMGQEVILRCVPISNHLYFYWYRQILGQKVEFLVSFYNNEISEKSEIFDDQFSVERPDGSNFTLKIRSTKLEDSAMYFCASSPGQTINQPQHFGDGTRLSIL.

V and J are TRBV5-6 and TRBJ2-7, with a possible D match to TRBD1 (6 bases). From germline, CDR1 is SGHDT and CDR2 YYEEEE. Trimming removed 1 base at V and 0 bases at J, with 11 bases between. The CDR3 sequence is 15 residues long. Here the CDR3 DNA reads TGTGCCAGCAGCTTGTCAGGGGCGTCCTCCTACGAGCAGTACTTC. This codes for CASSLSGASSYEQYF.

The chain is built from TRBV12-5 and TRBJ1-5; TRBD1 agrees at 7 bases. Germline CDR1 and CDR2: LGHNT and FRNRAP. J gave up 4 bases and V 5 bases, and 5 bases lay outside the gene matches. The CDR3 is made up of 14 amino acids. The chain's CDR3 is CASGPSRGNQPQHF. CDR3 coding DNA: TGTGCTAGTGGTCCGAGCAGGGGGAATCAGCCCCAGCATTTT.

The chain uses TRBV7-6 and TRBJ2-7, with 7 bases lining up with TRBD2. Germline V gives CDR1 SGHVS, CDR2 FNYEAQ. The CDR3 sequence is 15 residues long. V shed 0 bases and J 2 bases; nucleotides not matched to a gene: 4. The CDR3 DNA sequence: TGTGCCAGCAGCTTAGCACGGGGGGAGACCTACGAGCAGTACTTC. This sequence encodes CASSLARGETYEQYF.

The chain carries TRBV7-8 and TRBJ1-5; maybe TRBD1 (5 bases). Trimming pared 8 bases from V and 3 bases from J, leaving 14 bases between. The CDR3 contains 14 residues. Germline V CDR1 and CDR2: SGHVS, FQNEAQ. The CDR3 DNA reads TGTGCCAGCCGCGGCCCAGGGATCAATCAGCCCCAGCATTTT. It codes for CASRGPGINQPQHF.

V and J are TRBV9 and TRBJ1-2; D is undetermined. CDR3 length: 13 residues. Germline V CDR1 and CDR2: SGDLS, YYNGEE. The ends were cut back, 4 bases at V and 8 bases at J, with 15 bases in the middle. CDR3 in amino acids: CASSPTRTGGYTF. Here the CDR3 DNA reads TGTGCCAGCAGCCCAACCCGGACGGGAGGCTACACCTTC.

About this clone: Its ends do not fully match the called genes, so a read error is possible. This chain joins TRBV6-5 and TRBJ1-6; the D gene is possibly TRBD1 (6 bases). The germline CDR1 and CDR2 sequences are MNHEY and SVGAGI. This CDR3 has 12 amino acids. CDR3 amino acids: CASSYPDRSRDF. CDR3 nucleotides: TGTGCCAGCAGTTACCCTGACAGGAGCCGCGACTTT.

This clone was observed once. This chain links TRBV27 with TRBJ2-5, with D maybe TRBD1 (5 bases). The germline V gene has CDR1 MNHEY and CDR2 SMNVEV (reference sequence). The germline V and J ends were trimmed by 5 bases and 4 bases, with 14 bases remaining between them. This CDR3 region has 14 residues. The CDR3, as DNA: TGTGCCAGCAGTCTGGGGCCCCGGGCAGAGACCCAGTACTTC. Protein sequence: CASSLGPRAETQYF.

This chain uses TRBV7-9 with TRBJ2-7; TRBD1 aligns across 9 bases. The V segment lost 5 bases and the J segment 3 bases; nucleotides outside the gene matches: 17. In germline, CDR1 is SEHNR, CDR2 FQNEAQ (reference sequence). The CDR3 covers 18 residues. Written as DNA, the CDR3 is TGTGCCAGCAGCGAAACCGGGACAGGGATCTCCCCGTACTACGAGCAGTACTTC. Amino acid sequence: CASSETGTGISPYYEQYF. Complete variable domain (other parts from reference TRBV7-9 and TRBJ2-7): DTGVSQNPRHKITKRGQNVTFRCDPISEHNRLYWYRQTLGQGPEFLTYFQNEAQLEKSRLLSDRFSAERPKGSFSTLEIQRTEQGDSAMYLCASSETGTGISPYYEQYFGPGTRLTVT.

V and J are TRBV24-1 and TRBJ1-4; 8 bases align to TRBD1. CDR1 is KGHDR and CDR2 is SFDVKD in the germline V gene. This CDR3 spans 12 amino acids. The ends lost 7 bases at V and 10 bases at J; junction bases unmatched: 4. The CDR3 is CATRDREGKLFF. In DNA form, the CDR3 reads TGTGCCACCAGGGACAGGGAGGGAAAACTGTTTTTT.

This chain connects TRBV29-1 to TRBJ2-5; TRBD1 matches at 9 bases. The V segment lost 6 bases and the J segment 5 bases; nucleotides outside the gene matches: 10. Germline V gene data show CDR1 as SQVTM and CDR2 as ANQGSEA. This CDR3 has 14 amino acids. The CDR3 DNA reads TGCAGCGTAGCCGCGGGACAGGGTATGGAGACCCAGTACTTC. It encodes CSVAAGQGMETQYF.

The genes are TRBV3-1 (or the pseudogene TRBV3-2) and TRBJ1-2; D might be TRBD1 (5 bases). Per germline, CDR1 LGHDT and CDR2 YNNKEL (reference sequence). The CDR3 runs 14 residues. Trimming took off 6 bases at V and 2 bases at J, with 13 bases between the two ends. The CDR3 DNA is TGTGCCAGCAGGGGGACGGAGGGGAACTATGGCTACACCTTC. It encodes CASRGTEGNYGYTF.

The chain has TRBV19 and TRBJ1-2; possible D gene TRBD1, 6 bases. The length of the CDR3 is 16 residues. CDR1 and CDR2 from the germline V gene are LNHDA and SQIVND (reference sequence). Trimming removed 4 bases from V and 4 bases from J, with 19 bases in between. CDR3 sequence: CASSTVNVQGTYGYTF. In DNA form, the CDR3 reads TGTGCCAGTAGTACCGTCAACGTACAGGGTACCTATGGCTACACCTTC.

The chain couples TRBV4-1 to TRBJ1-2; a possible D gene is TRBD1 (6 bases). This CDR3 is built from 13 residues. Germline V gene lookup returns CDR1 MGHRA and CDR2 YSYEKL. Trimming took off 3 bases at V and 8 bases at J, with 13 bases between the two ends. CDR3: CASSQGDRHGYTF. The CDR3 nucleotides are TGCGCCAGCAGCCAGGGTGACAGGCACGGCTACACCTTC.

The chain uses TRBV6-6 and TRBJ2-7; 10 nucleotides agree with TRBD1. Judging by the DNA end, TRBJ2-1 fits better; the J call may be wrong. This CDR3 contains 15 residues. Germline CDR1 reads MNHNY; CDR2 reads SVGAGI (reference sequence). CDR3 DNA: TGTGCCAGCAGTCTCGGACAGGGGGTGTACAATGAGCAGTTCTTC. The encoded protein is CASSLGQGVYNEQFF.

The chain recombines TRBV4-1 with TRBJ1-3; D is unresolved. Germline assignment: CDR1 MGHRA and CDR2 YSYEKL. V was pared by 3 bases and J by 2 bases, with 14 bases between. The CDR3 extends over 16 amino acids. CDR3 nucleotide sequence: TGCGCCAGCAGCCAGCCTGCGGGGAGTGCTGGAAACACCATATATTTT. Residues: CASSQPAGSAGNTIYF.

This chain connects TRBV7-9 to TRBJ2-1; the D is unclear. Trimming shortened V by 7 bases and J by 6 bases, and 16 bases separated the two germline ends. This CDR3 is 14 amino acids long. CDR1 is SEHNR, CDR2 FQNEAQ, per germline (reference sequence). The CDR3 DNA is TGTGCCAGCACCTTTTTCCCCGGAGCCAATGAGCAGTTCTTC. Translating it yields CASTFFPGANEQFF. Based on the CDR3 plus reference TRBV7-9 and TRBJ2-1, the full variable domain is DTGVSQNPRHKITKRGQNVTFRCDPISEHNRLYWYRQTLGQGPEFLTYFQNEAQLEKSRLLSDRFSAERPKGSFSTLEIQRTEQGDSAMYLCASTFFPGANEQFFGPGTRLTVL.

The chain couples TRBV18 to TRBJ1-4, with D unclear. V dropped 0 bases and J dropped 5 bases, with 10 bases sitting between them. This CDR3 contains 15 residues. Germline CDR1 KGHSH, CDR2 LQKENI. CDR3: CASSPPNSLNEKLFF. CDR3 in DNA: TGTGCCAGCTCACCACCAAACAGCCTAAATGAAAAACTGTTTTTT. Combining the CDR3 with reference TRBV18 and TRBJ1-4 gives the whole variable domain NAGVMQNPRHLVRRRGQEARLRCSPMKGHSHVYWYRQLPEEGLKFMVYLQKENIIDESGMPKERFSAEFPKEGPSILRIQQVVRGDSAAYFCASSPPNSLNEKLFFGSGTQLSVL.

This chain links TRBV4-1 with TRBJ1-2; D perhaps matches TRBD1 (5 bases). Germline V lookup: CDR1 MGHRA, CDR2 YSYEKL. The CDR3 loop spans 13 amino acids. The ends were cut back, 4 bases at V and 5 bases at J, with 11 bases in the middle. CDR3 in DNA: TGCGCCAGCAGCCCTTGGGGCGGTTATGGCTACACCTTC. This translates into CASSPWGGYGYTF.

V gene TRBV6-5 combines with J gene TRBJ1-2, with 9 bases aligning to TRBD1. Germline values: CDR1 MNHEY, CDR2 SVGAGI. The J segment lost 8 bases and the V segment lost 0 bases, leaving 7 bases of the junction unmatched. CDR3 size: 15 residues. CDR3 amino acids: CASSYSGQGLAGYTF. The CDR3 region has the DNA TGTGCCAGCAGTTACTCGGGACAGGGTCTAGCGGGCTACACCTTC.